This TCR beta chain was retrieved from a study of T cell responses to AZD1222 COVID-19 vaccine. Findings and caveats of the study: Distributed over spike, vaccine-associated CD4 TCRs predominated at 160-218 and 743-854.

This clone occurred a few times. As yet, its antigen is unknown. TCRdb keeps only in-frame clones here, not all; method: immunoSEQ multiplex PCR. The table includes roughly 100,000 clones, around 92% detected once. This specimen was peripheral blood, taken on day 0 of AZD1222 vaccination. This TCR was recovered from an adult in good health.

The CDR3 sequence is CSVPRGANYGYTF. Written as DNA, the CDR3 is TGCAGCGTTCCTAGGGGTGCGAACTATGGCTACACCTTC. The chain is built from TRBV29-1 and TRBJ1-2; D possibly corresponds to TRBD1 (5 bases). Germline V gives CDR1 SQVTM, CDR2 ANQGSEA. The ends were cut back, 5 bases at V and 2 bases at J, with 12 bases in the middle. The CDR3 spans 13 residues. Variable domain in full (rest from reference TRBV29-1 and TRBJ1-2): SAVISQKPSRDICQRGTSLTIQCQVDSQVTMMFWYRQQPGQSLTLIATANQGSEATYESGFVIDKFPISRPNLTFSTLTVSNMSPEDSSIYLCSVPRGANYGYTFGSGTRLTVV.